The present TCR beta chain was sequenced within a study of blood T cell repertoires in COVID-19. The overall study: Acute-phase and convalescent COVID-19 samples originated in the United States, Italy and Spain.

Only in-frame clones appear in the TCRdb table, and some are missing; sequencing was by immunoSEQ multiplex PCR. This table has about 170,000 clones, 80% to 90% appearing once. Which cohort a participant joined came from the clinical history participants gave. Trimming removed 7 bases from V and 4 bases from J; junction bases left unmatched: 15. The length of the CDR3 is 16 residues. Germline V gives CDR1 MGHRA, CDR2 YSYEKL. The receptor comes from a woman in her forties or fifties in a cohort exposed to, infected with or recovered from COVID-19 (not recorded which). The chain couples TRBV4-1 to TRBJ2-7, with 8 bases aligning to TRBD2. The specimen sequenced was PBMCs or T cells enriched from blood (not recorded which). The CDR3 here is CASTPLPGLAIYEQYF. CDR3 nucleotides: TGCGCCAGCACTCCTTTGCCCGGACTAGCTATATACGAGCAGTACTTC.